The subject of this entry is one T cell receptor (beta chain). It lacks a known antigen. A much larger clone is a single base away; this may be a read error. The CDR3 has 16 amino acids, counting the end cysteine and phenylalanine. Only CDR3 DNA is held: 48 bases, read in frame from base 1. CDR1 and CDR2, per the germline V gene, are SGHRS and YFSETQ. cDNA was synthesized by template-switch 5'RACE using a primer carrying a 10-nucleotide random unique molecular identifier by which each TCR transcript was tagged. Every sequencing run covered 15-18 subjects and yielded more than 170 million TCR-beta sequences. The RNeasy kit was used to extract total RNA. Using the KAPA Real-time Library Amplification kit, TCR-beta VDJ regions were amplified with primers for the TCR constant region and the 5'RACE anchor. A first PCR added sample indexes and Illumina adaptors, and a second PCR then raised library yield. The roughly 650 bp TCR product was size-selected on a 2% E-gel SizeSelection system after Ampure bead purification. Before pooling, library quality was checked on a Bioanalyzer, concentration was measured with Qubit, and libraries were quantified with the Kapa Library Quantification kit. Libraries were sequenced paired-end 2 x 150 bp on an Illumina HiSeq 2500. To increase sequence diversity, about 25-31% phiX was spiked into each library pool. Turning to the authors' computational methods: The quality-filtered reads were processed with the UMI-based MiGEC pipeline, whose error correction step removed more than 80% of the raw TCR sequences. IMGT germline references were used for aligning VDJ genes, and each clonotype was defined as a unique CDR3 amino acid sequence together with its V-J genes. VDJtools evaluated clonal expansion, Shannon diversity and CDR3 relatedness (CalcPairwiseDistances, ClusterSamples); CLCbio workbench built phylogenetic trees. A clone was classed as expanded if it had 8 or more unique UMIs, a cutoff based on coefficient-of-variation modelling across technical triplicates. TCRdb handled the public reads itself, with Q25 trimming in fastp and clone calling in MiXCR, and kept productive beta chains. Every CDR3 protein is listed once, alongside the most common genes and DNA of its rows. These V and J calls originate from TCRdb's pipeline instead of the authors' own analysis. This sample comprises some 66,000 distinct CDR3 sequences, 4.1% of them detected only once. About 2.4% of the sample is held by the ten biggest clonotypes.

The record originates from a study of neurological immune-mediated disorders (dated 2019 in TCRdb). Context from the whole study: Of the roughly 34 multiple sclerosis patients, approximately 31 had relapsing-remitting MS and 3 had secondary progressive MS. The study compared peripheral blood TCR-beta repertoires of HTLV-I-associated myelopathy (HAM/TSP) patients, multiple sclerosis patients and healthy controls using UMI-based sequencing. The 106 TCR-beta libraries covered PBMC samples along with longitudinal samples, technical triplicates, and paired sorted CD4+ and CD8+ T-cell subsets. The cohort comprised 68 subjects: 15 or so HAM/TSP patients, around 35 multiple sclerosis patients and approximately 20 healthy controls.

Broader findings and caveats from the paper: In a phylogenetic analysis, the repertoires of 18 out of 34 MS patients fell into a single cluster of related CDR3 sequences, pointing to a possible signature at the repertoire level. No clinical or MRI features were associated with the MS cluster, and the authors said that larger cohorts are needed. No identical CDR3 amino acid sequences were shared among expanded clones across subjects, suggesting private TCR-beta repertoires in all groups. The highest TCR clonal expansion was observed in HAM/TSP patients, whereas the lowest was observed in MS patients, even when compared with healthy controls.

Unsorted PBMC libraries were generated from 2 million PBMCs stored in RNAlater at -80 °C until RNA extraction. Multiple sclerosis patients were enrolled in a US clinical protocol evaluating disease progression by magnetic resonance imaging. Peripheral blood was subjected to Ficoll-Hypaque density gradient centrifugation to isolate PBMCs, which were then cryopreserved in liquid nitrogen. The sample taken for sequencing was PBMCs. The chain is assembled from TRBV5-1 and TRBJ1-3; a confident D gene designation cannot be given. The TCR comes from a man between 50 and 59 years old with multiple sclerosis. The CDR3 region reads CASSLSNTGSGKTIYF. The DNA sequence is given as TGCGCCAGCAGCTTGTCAAACACCGGCTCTGGAAAAACCATATATTTT.